What follows are 30 T cell receptor beta chains derived from one specimen sequenced in a study of beta chain features in type 1 diabetes. General observations from the study: A moderate, significant TCRB CDR3 shortening appeared in type 1 diabetes across four CD4+ subsets.

The investigators reverse transcribed all of the isolated RNA, so they sequenced expressed TCRB transcripts. Profiled with immunoSEQ multiplex PCR; TCRdb holds only in-frame clones, not every one. The sample has hundreds of thousands of clones; roughly 12% are singletons. These TCRs' antigens remain unknown. Sequenced: naive CD4+ T cells from blood. The receptors shown here come from a woman aged 18-35 years with type 1 diabetes.

The chain recombines TRBV5-1 with TRBJ2-3; 9 bases fit TRBD2. The CDR3 is made up of 16 amino acids. Germline CDR1 is SGHRS and CDR2 is YFSETQ. V shed 0 bases, J shed 3 bases, and the junction held 5 bases outside the gene matches. The CDR3 DNA reads as TGCGCCAGCAGCTTGGGAAGCGGGGGGACGACAGATACGCAGTATTTT. It yields the protein CASSLGSGGTTDTQYF.

V usage is TRBV18 and J usage is TRBJ1-1; D uncertain. The germline V gene encodes CDR1 KGHSH and CDR2 LQKENI. The CDR3 has 12 amino acids. V was trimmed by 4 bases and J by 6 bases, leaving 9 bases between them. The CDR3: CASSQGGPEAFF. The DNA for the CDR3 is TGTGCCAGCTCACAGGGAGGTCCTGAAGCTTTCTTT.

CDR3 loop: CASSLSLLQETQYF. CDR3 nucleotide sequence: TGTGCCAGCAGCTTATCATTACTACAAGAGACCCAGTACTTC. The chain recombines TRBV7-9 with TRBJ2-5; the D is unclear. Germline V gene sequence: CDR1 SEHNR, CDR2 FQNEAQ (reference sequence). The CDR3 runs to 14 residues. With 2 bases removed from V and 2 bases from J, the gap between germline ends came to 9 bases.

For the CDR3, the DNA is TGTGCCACTGGTAGGGGAACCAATGAGCAGTTCTTC. It is translated as CATGRGTNEQFF. The V gene is TRBV28, the J gene TRBJ2-1; D may be TRBD1 (5 bases). V lost 10 bases and J lost 6, with 13 bases in between. The CDR3 has 12 amino acids. The germline V gene encodes CDR1 MDHEN and CDR2 SYDVKM.

This clone was recorded a few times. V gene TRBV10-3 combines with J gene TRBJ2-3; TRBD1 aligns across 7 bases. The junction had 9 bases not matched to a gene; V was cut back by 3 bases and J by 6 bases. Per the germline V gene, CDR1 is ENHRY and CDR2 is SYGVKD. The CDR3 sequence is 15 residues long. DNA of the CDR3: TGTGCCATCAGTGACTCGGCAGGGGGAAGGGATACGCAGTATTTT. It is translated as CAISDSAGGRDTQYF.

J is TRBJ1-2 and V is TRBV6-6, with TRBD1 matching 8 bases. The length of the CDR3 is 16 residues. The germline CDR1 and CDR2 sequences are MNHNY and SVGAGI (reference sequence). Trimming removed 4 bases from V and 4 bases from J; junction bases left unmatched: 11. CDR3 nucleotides: TGTGCCAGCAGTTCCCCCGGGACAGGAAAATCCTATGGCTACACCTTC. As protein: CASSSPGTGKSYGYTF.

The J gene is TRBJ2-1, the V gene TRBV5-6; 7 nucleotides align to TRBD1. V was pared by 0 bases and J by 2 bases, with 5 bases of the junction left unmatched. Germline V lookup: CDR1 SGHDT, CDR2 YYEEEE. The CDR3 length is 16 residues. The CDR3: CASSLATGSTYNEQFF. The CDR3 DNA reads TGTGCCAGCAGCTTGGCGACAGGGAGCACCTACAATGAGCAGTTCTTC.

V and J are TRBV5-1 and TRBJ2-1; 8 bases line up with TRBD2. There are 22 residues in the CDR3. The V gene's germline CDR1 is SGHRS and CDR2 YFSETQ. J lost 0 bases, V lost 4 bases, and 24 bases had no gene match. The CDR3 spells CASSPRLATSLSLSLSYNEQFF. The CDR3 nucleotides read TGCGCCAGCAGCCCTCGACTAGCGACCTCGCTATCCCTAAGCCTCTCCTACAATGAGCAGTTCTTC. Filled out from reference TRBV5-1 and TRBJ2-1, the complete variable domain reads KAGVTQTPRYLIKTRGQQVTLSCSPISGHRSVSWYQQTPGQGLQFLFEYFSETQRNKGNFPGRFSGRQFSNSRSEMNVSTLELGDSALYLCASSPRLATSLSLSLSYNEQFFGPGTRLTVL.

This clone was recorded a few times. The rearrangement links TRBV5-1 to TRBJ2-5, with TRBD1 matching 9 bases. V trimming: 7 bases; J trimming: 6 bases; junction bases outside the gene matches: 10. There are 14 residues in the CDR3. Germline CDR1 and CDR2: SGHRS and YFSETQ. In DNA, the CDR3 is TGCGCCAGCGGACAGGGGACAGGCTTACAGACCCAGTACTTC. It is translated as CASGQGTGLQTQYF.

The rearrangement uses TRBV27 and TRBJ2-5; 8 bases fit TRBD1. Germline trimming cut 5 bases from V and 3 bases from J; bases unmatched to any gene: 5. Germline V gene data show CDR1 as MNHEY and CDR2 as SMNVEV (reference sequence). This CDR3 is built from 14 residues. CDR3 loop: CASSRLDREETQYF. DNA for the CDR3: TGTGCCAGCAGTCGACTGGACAGGGAAGAGACCCAGTACTTC.

This clone has more than one count but fewer than ten. The J gene is TRBJ1-2, the V gene TRBV7-9; 9 bases are shared with TRBD1. Unmatched junction bases numbered 12, after V lost 1 base and J lost 0 bases. This CDR3 has 19 residues. Germline CDR1 SEHNR, CDR2 FQNEAQ (reference sequence). CDR3 sequence (DNA): TGTGCCAGCAGCTTAGGCCCGGGACAGGGAACCGTAGCTAACTATGGCTACACCTTC. Protein: CASSLGPGQGTVANYGYTF.

As concerns this clone: The sample has other DNA sequences that encode this CDR3 too. CDR3 sequence (DNA): TGTGCCAGCTCACCAGGGACAGGGGGGTCCTACGAGCAGTACTTC. It translates to CASSPGTGGSYEQYF. This rearrangement joins TRBV18 to TRBJ2-7, with 11 bases that match TRBD1. Trimming took 2 bases from V and 1 from J; bases not matched to a gene: 1. This CDR3 is 15 amino acids long. Germline values: CDR1 KGHSH, CDR2 LQKENI.

This clone was seen only a few times. The chain employs TRBV9 and TRBJ2-4, with 10 bases identical to TRBD2. The ends lost 0 bases at V and 0 bases at J; junction bases unmatched: 3. The CDR3 extends over 17 amino acids. Germline CDR1 SGDLS, CDR2 YYNGEE. This CDR3 is CASSVGTSGLAKNIQYF. CDR3 DNA: TGTGCCAGCAGCGTAGGGACTAGCGGATTAGCCAAAAACATTCAGTACTTC.

This clone has only a few counts. The chain is built from TRBV9 and TRBJ2-5; D is unresolved. The V end lost 1 base, the J end lost 2 bases, and 12 bases lay between the germline ends. The CDR3 sequence is 15 residues long. Germline values: CDR1 SGDLS, CDR2 YYNGEE. CDR3 protein: CASSVTPAAQETQYF. CDR3 DNA: TGTGCCAGCAGCGTAACACCGGCGGCTCAAGAGACCCAGTACTTC.

This clone has just a few counts. This chain uses TRBV13 with TRBJ2-5; 7 bases map to TRBD1. The germline gives CDR1 PRHDT, CDR2 FYEKMQ (reference sequence). The CDR3 is 14 amino acids. Trimming cost V 4 bases and J 2 bases; bases outside gene matches: 4. The CDR3: CASSYGTEQETQYF. The CDR3 region has the DNA TGTGCCAGCAGCTACGGGACAGAGCAAGAGACCCAGTACTTC.

This clone was seen a few times. Other DNA variants within this sample encode the same CDR3. The chain employs TRBV2 and TRBJ1-2; D remains ambiguous. The germline V and J ends were trimmed by 2 bases and 8 bases, with 9 bases remaining between them. The CDR3 is made up of 12 amino acids. The germline V gene encodes CDR1 SNHLY and CDR2 FYNNEI. The CDR3 bases are TGTGCCAGCAGTGAACGGGGAAGCGGCTACACCTTC. This gives the protein CASSERGSGYTF.

This clone has more than one count but fewer than ten. The rearrangement links TRBV5-4 to TRBJ2-1, with 7 bases aligning to TRBD2. Germline V lookup: CDR1 SGHNT, CDR2 YYREEE (reference sequence). This CDR3 is built from 12 residues. The V gene end was trimmed by 3 bases and the J gene end by 9 bases; junction bases not matched to a gene: 3. The CDR3 nucleotides read TGTGCCAGCAGCTGGGGGGAGGGTGAGCAGTTCTTC. This encodes CASSWGEGEQFF.

This clone showed up just a few times. The rearrangement links TRBV5-4 to TRBJ2-2, with 7 bases matching TRBD2. Per the germline V gene, CDR1 is SGHNT and CDR2 is YYREEE (reference sequence). The CDR3 is made up of 15 amino acids. After removal of 4 bases from V and 1 base from J, the junction contained 4 bases not matched to a gene. CDR3 in DNA: TGTGCCAGCAGCCCGCCGGGAGGGAACACCGGGGAGCTGTTTTTT. This codes for CASSPPGGNTGELFF.

The chain employs TRBV28 and TRBJ1-1; the D is unclear. The germline V and J ends were trimmed by 5 bases and 10 bases, with 14 bases remaining between them. Germline values: CDR1 MDHEN, CDR2 SYDVKM. The CDR3 spans 12 residues. The CDR3 DNA is TGTGCCAGCAGTCGACCCGAAGCGGGAGCTTTCTTT. This codes for CASSRPEAGAFF.

This clone was seen only a few times. The chain links TRBV15 to TRBJ2-1; possible D gene TRBD2, 7 bases. The germline V gene has CDR1 LNHNV and CDR2 YYDKDF (reference sequence). The length of the CDR3 is 16 residues. With 1 base removed from V and 7 bases from J, the gap between germline ends came to 17 bases. The chain's CDR3 is CATSRVAAGAGNEQFF. The CDR3 nucleotides are TGTGCCACCAGCAGAGTTGCCGCGGGGGCGGGGAATGAGCAGTTCTTC.

This clone was picked up a small number of times. This CDR3 reads CASSRARGTTTPLHF. The CDR3 DNA sequence: TGTGCCAGCAGCCGAGCTCGGGGGACTACTACACCCCTCCACTTT. This sequence joins TRBV2 and TRBJ1-6, with a weak D call TRBD1 (5 bases). CDR3 length equals 15 residues. CDR1 and CDR2 from the germline V gene are SNHLY and FYNNEI. V lost 6 bases and J lost 11, with 20 bases in between.

The CDR3 DNA follows: TGTGCCAGCAGCCAAGAAGGCCTAGCGGGAGCAACAGATACGCAGTATTTT. Translation: CASSQEGLAGATDTQYF. The chain has TRBV4-2 and TRBJ2-3; TRBD2 agrees at 10 bases. After removal of 0 bases from V and 3 bases from J, the junction contained 6 bases not matched to a gene. CDR3 length equals 17 residues. Germline V gene data show CDR1 as LGHNA and CDR2 as YNFKEQ.

The chain uses TRBV5-4 and TRBJ2-5, with 7 positions matching TRBD2. This CDR3 has 15 amino acids. J was trimmed by 2 bases and V by 7 bases; bases with no gene match: 11. Per germline, CDR1 SGHNT and CDR2 YYREEE (reference sequence). This CDR3 reads CASRGVESSQETQYF. The CDR3 region has the DNA TGTGCCAGCCGGGGGGTCGAGTCGTCGCAAGAGACCCAGTACTTC.

The sample holds a few counts of this clone. V gene TRBV4-1 combines with J gene TRBJ2-2; 8 nucleotides line up with TRBD2. In germline, CDR1 is MGHRA, CDR2 YSYEKL. The ends lost 3 bases at V and 7 bases at J; junction bases unmatched: 1. The CDR3 contains 13 residues. The CDR3, as DNA: TGCGCCAGCAGCCAGGGACTAGTCGGGGAGCTGTTTTTT. This translates into CASSQGLVGELFF.

The chain couples TRBV14 to TRBJ2-2; tentatively, D is TRBD2 (5 bases). CDR3 length: 16 amino acids. V gave up 1 base and J gave up 1 base, with 10 bases separating them. Germline V gene data show CDR1 as SGHDN and CDR2 as FVKESK. CDR3 loop: CASSQGASRNTGELFF. The CDR3 DNA reads TGTGCCAGCAGCCAAGGGGCTAGCAGGAACACCGGGGAGCTGTTTTTT.

This clone has just a few counts. V usage is TRBV5-6 and J usage is TRBJ2-2; possible D gene TRBD2, 5 bases. Germline V CDR1 and CDR2: SGHDT, YYEEEE. This CDR3 comprises 14 residues. The germline V and J ends were trimmed by 4 bases and 2 bases, with 9 bases remaining between them. CDR3 sequence (DNA): TGTGCCAGCAGCACCGGACTTAACACCGGGGAGCTGTTTTTT. Translation: CASSTGLNTGELFF.

The chain uses TRBV7-9 and TRBJ1-5; 7 bases line up with TRBD1. CDR1 and CDR2 from the germline V gene are SEHNR and FQNEAQ (reference sequence). Losses at the gene ends were 5 bases for V and 10 bases for J; bases not matched to a gene: 8. This CDR3 has 13 residues. CDR3 loop: CASSKDRVDPQHF. The DNA for the CDR3 is TGTGCCAGCAGCAAAGACAGGGTGGATCCCCAGCATTTT.

This rearrangement joins TRBV28 to TRBJ1-2; no reliable D call. Deletions cut 5 bases from V and 2 bases from J, with 12 bases between. Per germline, CDR1 MDHEN and CDR2 SYDVKM. The CDR3 runs 14 residues. DNA for the CDR3: TGTGCCAGCAGTACCGGTGGGGAGAACTATGGCTACACCTTC. Translation: CASSTGGENYGYTF.

CDR3 coding DNA: TGTGCCAGCAGCAAATGGTCGGTAGCGCAACGAGGAGCCTACGAGCAGTACTTC. This sequence encodes CASSKWSVAQRGAYEQYF. The chain links TRBV21-1 to TRBJ2-7; the table's TRBD2 call for D was not verified on the DNA. TRBV21-1 is deemed a pseudogene. This CDR3 region has 18 residues.

In this sample, this clone turned up a few times. The rearrangement links TRBV28 to TRBJ2-4; D gene unclear. The V gene's germline CDR1 is MDHEN and CDR2 SYDVKM. Trimming stripped 6 bases from V and 7 bases from J, with 10 bases between. This CDR3 region has 12 residues. CDR3 sequence (DNA): TGTGCCAGCAGCCCCCCCAGGAACATTCAGTACTTC. Translated: CASSPPRNIQYF.